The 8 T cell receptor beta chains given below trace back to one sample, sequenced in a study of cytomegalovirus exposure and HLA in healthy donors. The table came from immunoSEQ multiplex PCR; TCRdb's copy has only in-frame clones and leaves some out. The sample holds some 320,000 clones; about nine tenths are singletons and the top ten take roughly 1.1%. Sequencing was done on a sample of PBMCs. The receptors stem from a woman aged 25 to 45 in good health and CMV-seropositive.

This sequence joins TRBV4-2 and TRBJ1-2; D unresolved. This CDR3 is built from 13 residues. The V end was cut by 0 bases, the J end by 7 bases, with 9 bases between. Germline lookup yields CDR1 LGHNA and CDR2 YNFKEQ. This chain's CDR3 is CASSQDFGVGYTF. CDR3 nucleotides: TGTGCCAGCAGCCAAGATTTTGGGGTTGGCTACACCTTC.

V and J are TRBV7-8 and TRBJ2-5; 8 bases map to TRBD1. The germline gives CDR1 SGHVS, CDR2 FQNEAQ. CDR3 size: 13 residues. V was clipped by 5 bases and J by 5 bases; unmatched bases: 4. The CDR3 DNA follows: TGTGCCAGCAGCCCGACAGGGGTTGAGACCCAGTACTTC. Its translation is CASSPTGVETQYF.

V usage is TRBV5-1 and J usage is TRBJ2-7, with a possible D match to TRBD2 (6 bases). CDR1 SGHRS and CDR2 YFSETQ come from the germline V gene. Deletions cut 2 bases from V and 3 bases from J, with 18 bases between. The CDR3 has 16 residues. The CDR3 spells CASSLDDRRGLYEQYF. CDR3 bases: TGCGCCAGCAGCTTAGATGACCGACGGGGACTCTACGAGCAGTACTTC.

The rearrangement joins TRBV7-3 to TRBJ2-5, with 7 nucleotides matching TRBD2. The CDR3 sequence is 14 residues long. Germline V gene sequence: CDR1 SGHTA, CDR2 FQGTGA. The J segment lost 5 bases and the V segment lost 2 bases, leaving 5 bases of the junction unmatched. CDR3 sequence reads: CASSLGHGGETQYF. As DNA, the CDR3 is TGTGCCAGCAGCTTAGGACACGGGGGGGAGACCCAGTACTTC.

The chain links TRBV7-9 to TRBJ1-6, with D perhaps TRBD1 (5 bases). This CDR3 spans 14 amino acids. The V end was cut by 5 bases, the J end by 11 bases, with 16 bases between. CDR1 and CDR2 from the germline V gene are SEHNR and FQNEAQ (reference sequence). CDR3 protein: CASSLGLLNPPLHF. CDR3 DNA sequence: TGTGCCAGCAGCCTGGGACTCCTGAATCCACCCCTCCACTTT.

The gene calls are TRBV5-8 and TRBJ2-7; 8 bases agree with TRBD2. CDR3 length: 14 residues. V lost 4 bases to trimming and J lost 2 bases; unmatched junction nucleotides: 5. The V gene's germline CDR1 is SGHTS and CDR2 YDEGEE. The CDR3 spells CASSPPGLAYEQYF. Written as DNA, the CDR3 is TGTGCCAGCAGCCCGCCGGGACTAGCCTACGAGCAGTACTTC.

The CDR3 nucleotides read TGTGCCAGCAGTCAGACAGGGGATGGCTACACCTTC. This codes for CASSQTGDGYTF. The chain is built from TRBV6-5 and TRBJ1-2; 8 positions match TRBD1. There are 12 residues in the CDR3. With V trimmed by 5 bases and J by 6 bases, 2 bases remained unmatched. The germline V gene encodes CDR1 MNHEY and CDR2 SVGAGI.

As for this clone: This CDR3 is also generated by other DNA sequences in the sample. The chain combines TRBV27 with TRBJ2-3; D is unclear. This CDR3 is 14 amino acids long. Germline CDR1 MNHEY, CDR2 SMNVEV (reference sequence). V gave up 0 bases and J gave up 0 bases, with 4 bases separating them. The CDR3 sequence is CASSLSGSTDTQYF. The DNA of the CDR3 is TGTGCCAGCAGTTTATCCGGCAGCACAGATACGCAGTATTTT.